This T cell receptor beta chain is drawn from a study of shared clonotypes between healthy human individuals. Across the study: There were three CD4 naive, three CD4 memory, two CD8 naive and one CD8 memory plates per donor.

Note on this clone: What it binds is unknown.

The study's findings and limits: Clonotypes that were shared across a handful of donors made up roughly 5% of naive CD4 clonotypes. Generally, naive subsets (rather than memory subsets) showed larger estimated richness.

Positive CCR7 selection of CD45RO-negative cells yielded the naive CD8 cells, and terminally differentiated effector memory CD45RA+ cells were excluded. Only in-frame clones appear in the TCRdb table, and some are missing; sequencing was by immunoSEQ multiplex PCR. This sample carries fewer than 1 million clones, 90% to 98% of them seen once, and the ten largest clones take less than 0.25%. The sequence derives from a man younger than 40 in good health. Input material: naive CD8+ T cells sorted from blood.

The CDR3 loop is CASSLEAGREVGDTQYF. In nucleotides, the CDR3 is TGTGCCAGCAGCTTGGAAGCGGGGAGAGAGGTGGGAGATACGCAGTATTTT. This chain links TRBV5-8 with TRBJ2-3; TRBD2 aligns across 7 bases. Trimming cost V 0 bases and J 5 bases; bases outside gene matches: 12. Germline V gene data show CDR1 as SGHTS and CDR2 as YDEGEE. The CDR3 length is 17 residues. The full variable domain, its missing parts supplied by reference TRBV5-8 and TRBJ2-3, is EAGVTQSPTHLIKTRGQQATLRCSPISGHTSVYWYQQALGLGLQFLLWYDEGEERNRGNFPPRFSGRQFPNYSSELNVNALELEDSALYLCASSLEAGREVGDTQYFGPGTRLTVL.